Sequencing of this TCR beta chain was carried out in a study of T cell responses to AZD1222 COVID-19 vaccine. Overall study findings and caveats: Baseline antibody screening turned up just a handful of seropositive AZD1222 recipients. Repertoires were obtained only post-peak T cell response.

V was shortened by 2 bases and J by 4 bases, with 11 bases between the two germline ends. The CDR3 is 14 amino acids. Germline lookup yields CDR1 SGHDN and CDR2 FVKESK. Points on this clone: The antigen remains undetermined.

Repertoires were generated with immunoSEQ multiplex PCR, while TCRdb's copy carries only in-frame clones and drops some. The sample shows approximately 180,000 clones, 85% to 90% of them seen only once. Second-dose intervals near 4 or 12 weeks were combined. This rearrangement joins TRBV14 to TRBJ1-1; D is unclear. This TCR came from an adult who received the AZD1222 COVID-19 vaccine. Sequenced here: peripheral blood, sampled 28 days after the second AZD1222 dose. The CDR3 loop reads CASSQFSGSTEAFF. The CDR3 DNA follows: TGTGCCAGCAGCCAATTCAGTGGTAGCACTGAAGCTTTCTTT.